This T cell receptor beta chain was identified in a study of blood T cell repertoires in COVID-19. Looking at the study overall: Italy, Spain and the United States were the sources of the convalescent and acute COVID-19 samples. PBMCs, B-cell-depleted T cells, or T cells provided the cDNA or gDNA that made up the material.

V was cut by 7 bases and J by 3 bases, with 7 bases left in between. The CDR3 length is 12 residues. The germline V gene encodes CDR1 SGHVS and CDR2 FQNEAQ. Original processing methods: Estimation of nucleated cell counts relied on the amplification of reference gene primers. Clones were read by immunoSEQ multiplex PCR, and TCRdb kept only the in-frame ones, dropping some. That table is the source of V, J and clone size, and D and trimming were worked out from the DNA. The data contain some 110,000 clones, 75% to 95% of them singletons. Source material: peripheral blood. The chain employs TRBV7-8 and TRBJ1-3, with D hard to call. This clonotype was sampled from a human donor in a cohort sampled during active COVID-19. This CDR3 reads CASTYVGNTIYF. CDR3 DNA sequence: TGTGCCAGCACCTATGTTGGAAACACCATATATTTT.